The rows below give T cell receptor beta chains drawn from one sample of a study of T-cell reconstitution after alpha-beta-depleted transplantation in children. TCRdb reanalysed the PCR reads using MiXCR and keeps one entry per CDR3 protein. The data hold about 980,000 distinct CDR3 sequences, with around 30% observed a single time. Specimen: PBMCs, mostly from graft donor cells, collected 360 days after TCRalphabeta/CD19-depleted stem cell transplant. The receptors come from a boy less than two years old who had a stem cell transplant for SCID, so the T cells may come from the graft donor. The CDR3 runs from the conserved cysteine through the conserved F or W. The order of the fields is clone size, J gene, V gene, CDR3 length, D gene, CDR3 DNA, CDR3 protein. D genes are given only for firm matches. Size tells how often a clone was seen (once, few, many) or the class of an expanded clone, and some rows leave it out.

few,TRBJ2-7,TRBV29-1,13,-,TGCAGCGTTGAGAAGGCAGGGGCCTACGAGCAGTACTTC,CSVEKAGAYEQYF
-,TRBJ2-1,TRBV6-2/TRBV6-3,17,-,TGTGCCAGCAGTTACGGGAACCGGGTGCTATTTAACAATGAGCAGTTCTTC,CASSYGNRVLFNNEQFF
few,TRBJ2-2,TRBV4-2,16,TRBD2,TGTGCCAGCAGCCCTTATAGCGGGGGGCTCGGGGGGGAGCTGTTTTTT,CASSPYSGGLGGELFF
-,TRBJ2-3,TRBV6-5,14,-,TGTGCCAGCAGTTACCACAGGTCGCGGGATACGCAGTATTTT,CASSYHRSRDTQYF
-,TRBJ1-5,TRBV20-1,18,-,TGCAGTGCTAGCCCCAGGGGCGACGGCAATCTTCGGAATCAGCCCCAGCATTTT,CSASPRGDGNLRNQPQHF
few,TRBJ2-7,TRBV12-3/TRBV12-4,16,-,TGTGCCAGCAGTCCTCGCTGGGGACGGGAGCACTACGAGCAGTACTTC,CASSPRWGREHYEQYF
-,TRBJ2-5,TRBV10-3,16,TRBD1,TGTGCCATCAGTGTATCCTTGACAGGGGATGGGGAGACCCAGTACTTC,CAISVSLTGDGETQYF
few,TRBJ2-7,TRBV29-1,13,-,TGCAGCGTTTTCCCCGAAGGCGCCTACGAGCAGTACTTC,CSVFPEGAYEQYF
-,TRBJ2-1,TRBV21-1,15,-,TGTGCCAGCAGCATAGGTCGAGCCAGGGACAATGAGCAGTTCTTC,CASSIGRARDNEQFF
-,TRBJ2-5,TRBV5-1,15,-,TGCGCCAGCAGCTGGAGAGGGACTGGCAAAGAGACCCAGTACTTC,CASSWRGTGKETQYF
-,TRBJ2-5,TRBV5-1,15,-,TGCGCCAGCAGCTTGGTTCGGGCCGTCCAAGAGACCCAGTACTTC,CASSLVRAVQETQYF
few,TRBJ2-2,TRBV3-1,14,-,TGTGCCAGCAGCCCGAGACTGAACACCGGGGAGCTGTTTTTT,CASSPRLNTGELFF
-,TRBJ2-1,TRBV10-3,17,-,TGTGCCATCAGTGAGTCGACTCGGGGGTTATCCTACAATGAGCAGTTCTTC,CAISESTRGLSYNEQFF
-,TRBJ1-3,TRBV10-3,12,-,TGTGCCATCAAGGACAGCCATGACACCATATATTTT,CAIKDSHDTIYF
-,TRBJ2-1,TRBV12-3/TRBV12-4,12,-,TGTGCCAGCAGTTTATTCTTCAATGAGCAGTTCTTC,CASSLFFNEQFF
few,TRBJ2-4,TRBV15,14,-,TGTGCCACCAGCAGAGAACCAGCGGGAAACATTCAGTACTTC,CATSREPAGNIQYF
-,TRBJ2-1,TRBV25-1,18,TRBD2,TGTGCCAGCAGTCCGCGACTAGCGGGGGTAGATCGCTACAATGAGCAGTTCTTC,CASSPRLAGVDRYNEQFF
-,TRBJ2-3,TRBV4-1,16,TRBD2,TGCGCCAGCAGCCAAGACGAGCGGGGCCTCACAGATACGCAGTATTTT,CASSQDERGLTDTQYF
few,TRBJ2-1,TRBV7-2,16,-,TGTGCCAGCAGCTTAGAGGGGACGAGGGTGTACAATGAGCAGTTCTTC,CASSLEGTRVYNEQFF
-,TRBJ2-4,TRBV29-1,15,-,TGCAGCGTTGGGGTATGGGGCAAGGCCAAAAACATTCAGTACTTC,CSVGVWGKAKNIQYF
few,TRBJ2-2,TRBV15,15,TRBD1,TGTGCCGCCGCACCGGGACAGGGATACACCGGGGAGCTGTTTTTT,CAAAPGQGYTGELFF
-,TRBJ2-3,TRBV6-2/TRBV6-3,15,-,TGTGCCAGCAGGCAGCAACGGGGGACTGGCGGAACGCAGTATTTT,CASRQQRGTGGTQYF
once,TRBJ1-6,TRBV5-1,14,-,TGCGCCAGCAGCTCCCGGGACGTCAATTCACCCCTCCACTTT,CASSSRDVNSPLHF
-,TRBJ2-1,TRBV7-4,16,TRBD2,TGTGCCAGCAGCCCCTGGCGGGGGGGCGGCTACAATGAGCAGTTCTTC,CASSPWRGGGYNEQFF
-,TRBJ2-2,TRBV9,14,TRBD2,TGTGCCAGCAGCGTCGTCGGGGGGACGGGGGAGCTGTTTTTT,CASSVVGGTGELFF
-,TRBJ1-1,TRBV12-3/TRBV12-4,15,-,TGTGCCAGCAGTTTGGGACCCGCCCTGAACACTGAAGCTTTCTTT,CASSLGPALNTEAFF
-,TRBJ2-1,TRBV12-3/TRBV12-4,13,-,TGTGCCAGCACCCCAGGCTTCGACAATGAGCAGTTCTTC,CASTPGFDNEQFF
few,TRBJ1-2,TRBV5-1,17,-,TGCGCCAGCAGCTTGATCGGAGTCCAGGGTGGCGACTATGGCTACACCTTC,CASSLIGVQGGDYGYTF
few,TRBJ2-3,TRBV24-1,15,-,TGTGCCACCAGTGATCCCCGACAGCCCACAGATACGCAGTATTTT,CATSDPRQPTDTQYF
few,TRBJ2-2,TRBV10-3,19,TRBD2,TGTGCCATCAGTGAACCGGCTAGCGGGGGTCCAGGGAACACCGGGGAGCTGTTTTTT,CAISEPASGGPGNTGELFF
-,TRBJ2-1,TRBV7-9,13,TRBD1,TGTGCCAGCAGCGTACAGGGGTTCAATGAGCAGTTCTTC,CASSVQGFNEQFF
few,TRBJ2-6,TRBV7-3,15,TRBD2,TGTGCCAGCAGCCCACTAGCGGTAGGGGCCAACGTCCTGACTTTC,CASSPLAVGANVLTF
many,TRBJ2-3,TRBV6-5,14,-,TGTGCCAGCAGTTACGGGCAGGGGACAGATACGCAGTATTTT,CASSYGQGTDTQYF
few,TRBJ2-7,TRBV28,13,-,TGTGCCAGCAGTCCCCCGCCCCAGTACGAGCAGTACTTC,CASSPPPQYEQYF
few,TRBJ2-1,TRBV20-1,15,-,TGCAGTGCCCCGGGCACCAGTCTCTCCTACAATGAGCAGTTCTTC,CSAPGTSLSYNEQFF
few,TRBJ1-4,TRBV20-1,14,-,TGCAGTGCTAGACCGGAAGGGAGGGATGAAAAACTGTTTTTT,CSARPEGRDEKLFF
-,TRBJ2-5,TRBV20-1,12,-,TGCAGTGCTAATGTGGTGCAAGAGACCCAGTACTTC,CSANVVQETQYF
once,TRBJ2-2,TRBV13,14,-,TGTGCCAGCAGCTTTCAGAGGAGGGGCGGGGAGCTGTTTTTT,CASSFQRRGGELFF
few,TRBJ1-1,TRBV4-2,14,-,TGTGCCAGCAGCCAGGTCCGAGTGAACACTGAAGCTTTCTTT,CASSQVRVNTEAFF
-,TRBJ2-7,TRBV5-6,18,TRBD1,TGTGCCAGCAGCCGCCGACAGGGCTTAGGATGGTCCTCCTACGAGCAGTACTTC,CASSRRQGLGWSSYEQYF
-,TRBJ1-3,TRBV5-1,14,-,TGCGCCAGCAGCTTGGGGGACACAGAAAACACCATATATTTT,CASSLGDTENTIYF
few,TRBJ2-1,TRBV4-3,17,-,TGCGCCAGCAGCCAAGATCTTGGCCAACTCTCCTACAATGAGCAGTTCTTC,CASSQDLGQLSYNEQFF
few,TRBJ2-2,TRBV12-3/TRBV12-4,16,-,TGTGCCAGCAGTGGGGGAGCCTTCCGAGTGACCGGGGAGCTGTTTTTT,CASSGGAFRVTGELFF
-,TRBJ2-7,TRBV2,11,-,TGTGCCAGTTCGACTTGGGACGAGCAGTACTTC,CASSTWDEQYF
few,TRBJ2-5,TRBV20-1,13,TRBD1,TGCAGTGCTACGCGACAGGGACGGGAGACCCAGTACTTC,CSATRQGRETQYF
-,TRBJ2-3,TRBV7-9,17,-,TGTGCCAGCAGCTTCCCCTTTATCGCGGGGAGCACAGATACGCAGTATTTT,CASSFPFIAGSTDTQYF
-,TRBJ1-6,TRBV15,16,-,TGTGCCACCAGCAGAGATTTGGTCCTTTATAATTCACCCCTCCACTTT,CATSRDLVLYNSPLHF
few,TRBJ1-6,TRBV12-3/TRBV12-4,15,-,TGTGCCAGCAGTTTCCAAAGGACCTATAATTCACCCCTCCACTTT,CASSFQRTYNSPLHF
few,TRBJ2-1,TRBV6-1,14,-,TGTGCCAGCAAAGTCGGGGCGTTTTACAATGAGCAGTTCTTC,CASKVGAFYNEQFF
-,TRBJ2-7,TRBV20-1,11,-,TGCAGTGCTAATAACCTCTACGAGCAGTACTTC,CSANNLYEQYF
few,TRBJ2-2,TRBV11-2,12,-,TGTGCCAGCAGCTCAGACCCCGGGGAGCTGTTTTTT,CASSSDPGELFF